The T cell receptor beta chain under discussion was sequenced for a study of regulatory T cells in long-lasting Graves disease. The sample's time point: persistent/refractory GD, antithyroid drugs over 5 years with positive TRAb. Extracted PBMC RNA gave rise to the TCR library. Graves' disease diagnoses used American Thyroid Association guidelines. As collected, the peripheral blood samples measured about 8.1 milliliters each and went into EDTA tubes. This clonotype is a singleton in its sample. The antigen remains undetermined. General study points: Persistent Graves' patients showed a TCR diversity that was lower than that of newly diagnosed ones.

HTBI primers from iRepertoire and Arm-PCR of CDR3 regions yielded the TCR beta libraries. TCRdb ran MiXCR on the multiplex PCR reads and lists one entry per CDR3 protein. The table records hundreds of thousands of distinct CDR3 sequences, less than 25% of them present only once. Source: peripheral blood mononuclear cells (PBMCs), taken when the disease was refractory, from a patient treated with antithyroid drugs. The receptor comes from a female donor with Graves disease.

This CDR3 is CASSIQGAHNEQFF. The DNA of the CDR3 is TGTGCCAGTAGTATCCAGGGGGCCCACAATGAGCAGTTCTTC. The gene calls are TRBV19 and TRBJ2-1, with TRBD1 matching 8 bases. Germline values: CDR1 LNHDA, CDR2 SQIVND (reference sequence). There are 14 residues in the CDR3. With V trimmed by 3 bases and J by 5 bases, 3 bases remained unmatched.